A selection of T cell receptor beta chains follows, all from one sample in a study of PD-1 blockade in classical Hodgkin lymphoma. This table comes from immunoSEQ multiplex PCR, and its TCRdb copy is limited to in-frame clones, with some not included. The data hold approximately 110,000 clones, with approximately 89% observed a single time. Sequencing was performed on peripheral blood mononuclear cells (PBMCs), taken before the fourth cycle of nivolumab. The receptors stem from a human donor with classical Hodgkin lymphoma. Each CDR3 is given with its conserved first and last residue.

TRBV6-5	TRBJ1-4	CASSEGGDEKLFF
TRBV2	TRBJ1-3	CASRTNPDKAGNTIYF
TRBV5-1	TRBJ1-4	CASSLVGSPNEKLFF
TRBV28	TRBJ1-3	CASSSRPSSGNTIYF
TRBV19	TRBJ1-2	CASSINPSMAFYGYTF
TRBV4-3	TRBJ1-1	CASSQNTGDLNTEAFF
TRBV15	TRBJ2-3	CATSRDRGGPSTDTQYF
TRBV2	TRBJ1-3	CASSGQGLPGNTIYF
TRBV2	TRBJ2-2	CASGVTETNTGELFF
TRBV7-2	TRBJ2-2	CASSLGGPITSKTGELFF
TRBV15	TRBJ1-2	CATSRDIFSDFLHGYGYTF
TRBV19	TRBJ1-3	CASRIPGNTIYF
TRBV10-1	TRBJ1-1	CASSEGLNWNTEAFF
TRBV5-6	TRBJ1-2	CASSSDSNYGYTF
TRBV11-1	TRBJ1-1	CASSPPGQERSTEAFF
TRBV7-2	TRBJ1-5	CASSLAGQGYSNQPQHF
TRBV10-1	TRBJ2-7	CASSPGRREQYF
TRBV5-5	TRBJ2-3	CASRAGHSTDTQYF
TRBV2	TRBJ2-5	CASSEARETQYF
TRBV13	TRBJ2-5	CASSSTGDQETQYF
TRBV29-1	TRBJ2-1	CSVDSGRTLNEQFF
TRBV6-1	TRBJ1-2	CASSATPRDYGYTF
TRBV7-2	TRBJ1-5	CASSPRIGNQPQHF
TRBV4-1	TRBJ1-5	CASSQGTGNQPQHF
TRBV27	TRBJ1-1	CASSPRDRFLLNTEAFF
TRBV27	TRBJ2-1	CASSEILGQSFHEQFF
TRBV2	TRBJ2-3	CASSPDISNTQYF
TRBV5-1	TRBJ1-1	CASSLQISNTEAFF
TRBV5-1	TRBJ2-4	CASSLGGTGGQGNIQYF
TRBV19	TRBJ2-1	CASSMDSTPYNEQFF